This T cell receptor (beta chain) was found in a study of beta chain features in type 1 diabetes. The V end was cut by 0 bases, the J end by 3 bases, with 12 bases between. This CDR3 contains 16 residues. The V gene's germline CDR1 is SNHLY and CDR2 FYNNEI. Reverse transcription of all isolated RNA meant that expressed TCRB transcripts were sequenced. Clones were sequenced by immunoSEQ multiplex PCR, and TCRdb holds only the in-frame ones, with some missing. The top ten clones hold 0.015% of a sample with about 330,000 clones, more than 9.5% of them seen once. Sample: naive CD4+ T cells from blood. The chain links TRBV2 to TRBJ1-5; D might be TRBD1 (5 bases). The clonotype was recovered from a woman under 40 in good health. CDR3 sequence: CASSEAQGAPNQPQHF. In DNA form, the CDR3 reads TGTGCCAGCAGTGAAGCGCAAGGGGCTCCCAATCAGCCCCAGCATTTT.